This T cell receptor beta chain emerged from a study of T cells in Graves' hyperthyroidism and ophthalmopathy. Study in general: Any treatment followed the collection of peripheral blood at initial diagnosis.

Germline V gene lookup returns CDR1 SGHRS and CDR2 YFSETQ. This CDR3 has 18 amino acids. V lost 4 bases to trimming and J lost 3 bases; unmatched junction nucleotides: 18. Template material for amplifying TCR beta CDR3 regions consisted of RNA transcripts. First-round RT-PCR of the TCR CDR3 relied on the HTBI primer set. MiXCR, applied by TCRdb to the multiplex PCR reads, yields one record per CDR3 protein. The sample has approximately 330,000 distinct CDR3 sequences, about 18% seen once. This clonotype was recorded at least ten times. Its antigen remains unidentified. General observations from the study: Blood also carried most thyroid clonotypes expanded above 0.001.

PBMCs were collected from a 10 ml volume of fresh peripheral blood. The chain links TRBV5-1 to TRBJ1-1; 7 bases fit TRBD1. This TCR was recovered from a woman in her forties or fifties with Graves' hyperthyroidism. Sequencing input: blood. The CDR3 sequence: CASSTTPRDSPPHTEAFF. The CDR3 nucleotides read TGCGCCAGCAGCACGACCCCCCGGGACAGCCCACCGCACACTGAAGCTTTCTTT.